This T cell receptor beta chain was identified during a study of Graves' ophthalmopathy and Graves' hyperthyroidism. In the study overall: The collection of peripheral blood took place at initial diagnosis, before any treatment. Whole-study results and caveats: Prediction of ophthalmopathy progression reached around 71% sensitivity and about 72% specificity.

Amplified material comprised TCR beta CDR3 regions derived from RNA transcripts. HTBI-primed RT-PCR formed the first round, and a multiplex PCR formed the second. TCRdb passed the multiplex PCR reads through MiXCR, listing each CDR3 protein once. The sample comprises around 660,000 distinct CDR3 sequences, over 40% of which are singletons, and about 3.3% rests with the top ten. The CDR3 sequence is 15 residues long. Germline V gene data show CDR1 as MNHEY and CDR2 as SMNVEV (reference sequence). The V segment lost 4 bases and the J segment 5 bases; nucleotides outside the gene matches: 6. This clonotype was picked up a small number of times. Its antigen remains unidentified.

The sequenced sample consisted of peripheral blood. This sequence joins TRBV27 and TRBJ1-5; 9 bases map to TRBD1. The receptor's source is an adult man with Graves' ophthalmopathy. Here the CDR3 reads CASSSLTGGDQPQHF. DNA for the CDR3: TGTGCCAGCAGTTCATTGACAGGGGGGGATCAGCCCCAGCATTTT.